These 15 T cell receptor beta chains came from one sample sequenced in a study of Graves' ophthalmopathy and Graves' hyperthyroidism. From RNA, the CDR3 regions of TCR beta chains were amplified and sequenced. HTBI primers primed a first-round RT-PCR, and a second-round multiplex PCR followed. MiXCR was run by TCRdb on the multiplex PCR reads, yielding one entry per CDR3 protein. The data contain more than 1,000,000 distinct CDR3 sequences, less than 45% of them singletons. Sequenced input: peripheral blood or thyroid tissue (not recorded which). The source of these receptors is an adult man with Graves' hyperthyroidism.

In regard to this clonotype: This may come from a read error, since a much larger clone is one base off. In nucleotides, the CDR3 is TGTGCCAGCAGCTTAACGGGGGGAGGCGGGACCCAGTACTTC. It specifies CASSLTGGGGTQYF. The chain links TRBV7-2 to TRBJ2-5; 7 nucleotides align to TRBD2. V lost 2 bases to trimming and J lost 7 bases; unmatched junction nucleotides: 7. The CDR3 has 14 residues. In germline, CDR1 is SGHTA, CDR2 FQGNSA.

There are a few counts of this clonotype. The V and J genes are TRBV3-1 and TRBJ1-1, with 8 bases identical to TRBD1. This CDR3 spans 12 amino acids. With V trimmed by 5 bases and J by 9 bases, 5 bases remained unmatched. Germline V gene lookup returns CDR1 LGHDT and CDR2 YNNKEL (reference sequence). DNA for the CDR3: TGTGCCAGCAGCGAACAGGGGGGGAAAGCTTTCTTT. Protein: CASSEQGGKAFF.

The chain has TRBV6-6 and TRBJ1-2; D not resolved. This CDR3 is 15 amino acids long. Trimming left V 7 bases short and J 4 bases short, with 19 bases between. Germline V gene lookup returns CDR1 MNHNY and CDR2 SVGAGI (reference sequence). The CDR3 loop reads CASTNDNRVGYGYTF. The CDR3 DNA reads TGTGCCAGCACCAACGACAATCGGGTAGGCTATGGCTACACCTTC.

This chain uses TRBV2 with TRBJ1-1, with 8 nucleotides matching TRBD1. The V and J ends lost 8 bases and 4 bases, in that order; junction bases with no gene match: 6. Germline loops: CDR1 SNHLY, CDR2 FYNNEI. The CDR3 is 13 amino acids. CDR3 sequence: CASRQGIVTEAFF. In DNA, the CDR3 is TGTGCCAGCCGACAGGGGATTGTCACTGAAGCTTTCTTT. Complete variable domain (other parts from reference TRBV2 and TRBJ1-1): EPEVTQTPSHQVTQMGQEVILRCVPISNHLYFYWYRQILGQKVEFLVSFYNNEISEKSEIFDDQFSVERPDGSNFTLKIRSTKLEDSAMYFCASRQGIVTEAFFGQGTRLTVV.

This clonotype was recorded many times. The rearrangement joins TRBV7-7 to TRBJ2-2; D not resolved. CDR1 and CDR2 from the germline V gene are SSHAT and FNYEAQ (reference sequence). With 3 bases removed from V and 10 bases from J, the gap between germline ends came to 9 bases. The CDR3 is 12 amino acids. This CDR3 reads CASSFDAKELFF. DNA of the CDR3: TGTGCCAGCAGCTTTGACGCAAAGGAGCTGTTTTTT.

In regard to this clonotype: This may arise from a read error, as a much more abundant clone is one base away. The chain joins TRBV29-1 to TRBJ1-2, with D unresolved. There are 9 residues in the CDR3. Germline V gene sequence: CDR1 SQVTM, CDR2 ANQGSEA. V was cut by 3 bases and J by 8 bases, with 4 bases left in between. The CDR3 here is CSVDKGYTF. In DNA, the CDR3 is TGCAGCGTTGACAAAGGCTACACCTTC.

This clonotype was observed at least ten times. This rearrangement joins TRBV15 to TRBJ1-1; D uncertain. Germline V lookup: CDR1 LNHNV, CDR2 YYDKDF (reference sequence). There are 14 residues in the CDR3. Deletions cut 3 bases from V and 0 bases from J, with 8 bases between. The CDR3 loop is CATSRDQMNTEAFF. The CDR3 DNA follows: TGTGCCACCAGCAGGGACCAGATGAACACTGAAGCTTTCTTT.

In its sample, this clonotype was seen many times. This chain joins TRBV2 and TRBJ1-6; 9 bases match TRBD1. With V trimmed by 8 bases and J by 9 bases, 14 bases remained unmatched. The CDR3 extends over 16 amino acids. Looked up from germline, CDR1 is SNHLY and CDR2 is FYNNEI. CDR3: CASQLGQGRGSSPLHF. In DNA, the CDR3 is TGTGCCAGCCAGCTGGGACAGGGACGGGGGAGTTCACCCCTCCACTTT.

This clonotype occurred once. The gene calls are TRBV20-1 and TRBJ1-1; the match to TRBD1 covers 9 bases. V trimming: 6 bases; J trimming: 11 bases; junction bases outside the gene matches: 13. Germline V CDR1 and CDR2: DFQATT, SNEGSKA (reference sequence). CDR3 size: 13 residues. Here the CDR3 reads CSAVQGAKNGAFF. CDR3 nucleotides: TGCAGTGCCGTACAGGGGGCTAAAAATGGGGCTTTCTTT.

This clonotype has just a few counts. Its ends do not fully match the called genes, so a read error is possible. CDR3: CASREGLTSGANVLTF. CDR3 nucleotide sequence: TGTGCCAGCAGGGAAGGACTGACCTCTGGGGCCAACGTCCTGACTTTC. The rearrangement joins TRBV2 to TRBJ2-6, with D tentatively TRBD2 (5 bases). In germline, CDR1 is SNHLY, CDR2 FYNNEI. The CDR3 sequence is 16 residues long.

This clonotype appeared many times. This chain links TRBV9 with TRBJ2-5; D not certain. Looked up from germline, CDR1 is SGDLS and CDR2 is YYNGEE. V dropped 0 bases and J dropped 3 bases, with 15 bases sitting between them. CDR3 length equals 16 residues. CDR3 amino acids: CASSVALGFGEETQYF. In nucleotides, the CDR3 is TGTGCCAGCAGCGTAGCTTTGGGATTCGGAGAAGAGACCCAGTACTTC.

The chain employs TRBV10-3 and TRBJ1-4, with a tentative D call TRBD1 (5 bases). The CDR3 loop spans 14 amino acids. Germline V gives CDR1 ENHRY, CDR2 SYGVKD. V lost 3 bases, J lost 8 bases, and 13 bases lay in between. CDR3: CAISDHDSWEKLFF. DNA for the CDR3: TGTGCCATCAGTGACCATGACAGTTGGGAAAAACTGTTTTTT.

This clonotype was picked up many times. The chain joins TRBV4-2 to TRBJ1-2; D ambiguous. In germline, CDR1 is LGHNA, CDR2 YNFKEQ. The length of the CDR3 is 12 residues. V shed 1 base and J shed 8 bases, with 8 bases lying between them. DNA of the CDR3: TGTGCCAGCAGCCAAGGGGAAGAGGGCTACACCTTC. This codes for CASSQGEEGYTF.

This clonotype came up many times. This chain uses TRBV4-1 with TRBJ1-3; D may be TRBD1 (6 bases). This CDR3 is 15 amino acids long. Trimming cost V 2 bases and J 5 bases, with 13 bases left between them. Germline V gene sequence: CDR1 MGHRA, CDR2 YSYEKL. The CDR3 nucleotides are TGCGCCAGCAGCCAACTACAGGGTCCGCGAAACACCATATATTTT. It is translated as CASSQLQGPRNTIYF.

This clonotype was seen ten or more times. The V and J genes are TRBV12-3 or TRBV12-4 and TRBJ1-2; the match to TRBD1 covers 7 bases. Trimming took 3 bases from V and 5 from J; bases not matched to a gene: 3. The CDR3 has 13 amino acids. The CDR3 sequence is CASSFRDRYGYTF. The DNA for the CDR3 is TGTGCCAGCAGTTTCCGGGACAGATATGGCTACACCTTC.